Reported below is one TCR beta chain. The antigen remains undetermined. The germline V gene encodes CDR1 DFQATT and CDR2 SNEGSKA (reference sequence). The germline V and J ends were trimmed by 1 base and 0 bases, with 7 bases remaining between them. This CDR3 has 14 amino acids. The library came from three nested PCR rounds adapted from ARM-PCR protocols. Each CDR3 protein is one row after TCRdb ran MiXCR on the multiplex PCR reads. The sample carries 200,000 to 250,000 distinct CDR3 sequences, 71% recorded once. This sample's RNA came from whole unsorted tissue. Between August and November 2014, newly diagnosed, chemotherapy-naive lung cancer patients underwent thoracic surgery in China. This entry belongs to a study of tumor and adjacent non-tumor tissue in lung cancer. Study-level points and caveats: Shorter survival was associated with higher TCR diversity in tumors. Top 100 clones took a larger repertoire share in normal lung. Compared with tumor, normal lung showed significantly lower TCR diversity.

The chain uses TRBV20-1 and TRBJ1-5; D remains unclear. The origin of this receptor is a man aged 60 to 69 with non-small cell lung cancer. Sequenced sample: lung tumor tissue. The chain's CDR3 is CSARGTYSNQPQHF. In nucleotides, the CDR3 is TGCAGTGCTAGAGGGACCTATAGCAATCAGCCCCAGCATTTT.